This T cell receptor (beta chain) was identified in a study of OX40 agonist ivuxolimab in advanced cancers. There are 16 residues in the CDR3. In germline, CDR1 is SEHNR, CDR2 FQNEAQ (reference sequence). V lost 5 bases to trimming and J lost 5 bases, with 21 bases between them. This clone occurred a few times. Repertoires were generated with immunoSEQ multiplex PCR, while TCRdb's copy carries only in-frame clones and drops some. The sample has 60,000 to 70,000 clones; approximately 78% are singletons. Material: CD4+ or CD8+ T cells sorted from blood, obtained in a trial of the OX40 agonist ivuxolimab. The source is an adult with an advanced solid tumor such as melanoma, head and neck, liver or kidney cancer. The chain couples TRBV7-9 to TRBJ1-1; tentatively, D is TRBD1 (6 bases). The CDR3 here is CASSPPGAGPTTEAFF. CDR3 sequence (DNA): TGTGCCAGCAGCCCACCGGGGGCAGGGCCAACAACTGAAGCTTTCTTT.